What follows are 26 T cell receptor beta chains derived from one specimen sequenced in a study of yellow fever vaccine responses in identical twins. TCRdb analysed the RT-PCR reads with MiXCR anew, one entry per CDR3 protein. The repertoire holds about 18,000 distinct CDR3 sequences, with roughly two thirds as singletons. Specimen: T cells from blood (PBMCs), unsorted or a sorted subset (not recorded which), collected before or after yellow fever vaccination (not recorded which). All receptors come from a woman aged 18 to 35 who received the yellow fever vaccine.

The CDR3 sequence is CAISESRAYNSPLHF. CDR3 DNA sequence: TGTGCCATCAGTGAGTCGAGGGCTTATAATTCACCCCTCCACTTT. The chain combines TRBV10-3 with TRBJ1-6; D is uncertain. V lost 0 bases to trimming and J lost 4 bases, with 7 bases between them. Germline-derived CDR1 and CDR2 are ENHRY and SYGVKD. This CDR3 contains 15 residues.

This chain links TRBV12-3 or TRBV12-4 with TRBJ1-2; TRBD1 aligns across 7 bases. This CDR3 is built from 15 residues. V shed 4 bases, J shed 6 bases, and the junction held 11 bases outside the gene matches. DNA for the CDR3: TGTGCCAGCAGTTGGACAGGTCGTTCCGCTCATGGCTACACCTTC. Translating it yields CASSWTGRSAHGYTF.

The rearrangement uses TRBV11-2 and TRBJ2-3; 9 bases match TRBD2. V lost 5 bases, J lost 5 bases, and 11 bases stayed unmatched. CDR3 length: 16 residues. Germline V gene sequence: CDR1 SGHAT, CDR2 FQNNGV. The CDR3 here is CASSPIGGRAKDTQYF. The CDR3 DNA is TGTGCCAGCAGCCCCATCGGCGGGAGGGCGAAAGATACGCAGTATTTT.

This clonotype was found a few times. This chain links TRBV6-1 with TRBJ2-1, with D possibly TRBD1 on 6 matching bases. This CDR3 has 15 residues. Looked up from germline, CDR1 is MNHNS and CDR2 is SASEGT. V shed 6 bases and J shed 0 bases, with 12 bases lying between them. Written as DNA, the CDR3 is TGTGCCAGCAGCCAGGACAGAAGCTCCTACAATGAGCAGTTCTTC. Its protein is CASSQDRSSYNEQFF.

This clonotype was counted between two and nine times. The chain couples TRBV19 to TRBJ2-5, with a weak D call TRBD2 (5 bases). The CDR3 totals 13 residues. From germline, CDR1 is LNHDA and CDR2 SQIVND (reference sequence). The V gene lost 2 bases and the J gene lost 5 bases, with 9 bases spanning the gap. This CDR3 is CASSISGVETQYF. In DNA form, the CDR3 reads TGTGCCAGTAGTATAAGCGGCGTGGAGACCCAGTACTTC.

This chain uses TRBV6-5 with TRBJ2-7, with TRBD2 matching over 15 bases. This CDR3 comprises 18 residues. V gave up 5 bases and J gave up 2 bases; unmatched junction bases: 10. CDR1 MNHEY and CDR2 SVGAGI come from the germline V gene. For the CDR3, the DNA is TGTGCCAGCAGTAGCACCGGGACTAGCGGGAGGAGGACCTACGAGCAGTACTTC. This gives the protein CASSSTGTSGRRTYEQYF.

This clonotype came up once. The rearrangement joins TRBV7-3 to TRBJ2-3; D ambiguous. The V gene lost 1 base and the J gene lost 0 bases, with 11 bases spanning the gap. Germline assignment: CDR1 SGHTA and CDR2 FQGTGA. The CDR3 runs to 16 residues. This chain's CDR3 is CASSLRQVLSTDTQYF. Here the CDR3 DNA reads TGTGCCAGCAGCTTAAGGCAGGTCCTTAGCACAGATACGCAGTATTTT. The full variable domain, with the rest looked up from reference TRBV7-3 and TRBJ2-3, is GAGVSQTPSNKVTEKGKYVELRCDPISGHTALYWYRQSLGQGPEFLIYFQGTGAADDSGLPNDRFFAVRPEGSVSTLKIQRTERGDSAVYLCASSLRQVLSTDTQYFGPGTRLTVL.

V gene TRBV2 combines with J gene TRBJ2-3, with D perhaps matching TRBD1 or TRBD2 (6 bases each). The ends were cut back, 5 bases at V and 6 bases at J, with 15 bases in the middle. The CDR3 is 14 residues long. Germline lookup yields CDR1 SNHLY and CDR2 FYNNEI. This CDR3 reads CASSRLGGSDTQYF. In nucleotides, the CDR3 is TGTGCCAGCAGTAGACTGGGGGGCTCGGATACGCAGTATTTT.

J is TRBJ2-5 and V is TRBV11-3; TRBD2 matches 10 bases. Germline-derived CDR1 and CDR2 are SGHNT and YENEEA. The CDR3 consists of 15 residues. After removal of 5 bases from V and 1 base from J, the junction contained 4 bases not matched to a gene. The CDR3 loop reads CASSPVAGGQETQYF. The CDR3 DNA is TGTGCCAGCAGCCCAGTAGCGGGGGGCCAAGAGACCCAGTACTTC.

As DNA, the CDR3 is TGCAGCGCCCTCTATTTGAACACTGAAGCTTTCTTT. Translation gives CSALYLNTEAFF. This chain links TRBV29-1 with TRBJ1-1, with no clear D. Trimming shortened V by 7 bases and J by 0 bases, and 9 bases separated the two germline ends. Per the germline V gene, CDR1 is SQVTM and CDR2 is ANQGSEA. The CDR3 consists of 12 residues. Combining the CDR3 with reference TRBV29-1 and TRBJ1-1 gives the whole variable domain SAVISQKPSRDICQRGTSLTIQCQVDSQVTMMFWYRQQPGQSLTLIATANQGSEATYESGFVIDKFPISRPNLTFSTLTVSNMSPEDSSIYLCSALYLNTEAFFGQGTRLTVV.

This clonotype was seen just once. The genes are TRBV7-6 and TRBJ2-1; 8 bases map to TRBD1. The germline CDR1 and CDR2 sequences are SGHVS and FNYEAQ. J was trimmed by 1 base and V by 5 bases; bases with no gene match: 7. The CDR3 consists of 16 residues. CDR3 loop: CASSPLDRGSYNEQFF. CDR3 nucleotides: TGTGCCAGCAGCCCTCTAGACAGGGGTTCCTACAATGAGCAGTTCTTC.

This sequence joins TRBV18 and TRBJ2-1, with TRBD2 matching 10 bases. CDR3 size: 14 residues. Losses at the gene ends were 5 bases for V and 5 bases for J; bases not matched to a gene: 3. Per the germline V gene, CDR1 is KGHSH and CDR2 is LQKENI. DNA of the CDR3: TGTGCCAGCTCAAGTGGACTAGCGGACAATGAGCAGTTCTTC. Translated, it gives CASSSGLADNEQFF.

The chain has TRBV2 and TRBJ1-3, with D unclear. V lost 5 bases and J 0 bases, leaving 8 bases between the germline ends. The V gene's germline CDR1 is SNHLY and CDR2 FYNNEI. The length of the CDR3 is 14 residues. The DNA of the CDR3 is TGTGCCAGCAGTCAAGAAGGCTCTGGAAACACCATATATTTT. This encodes CASSQEGSGNTIYF.

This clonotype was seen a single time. CDR3 protein: CASSYDNYGYTF. Here the CDR3 DNA reads TGTGCCAGCTCATATGATAACTATGGCTACACCTTC. This rearrangement joins TRBV18 to TRBJ1-2; no definite D call. Germline CDR1 reads KGHSH; CDR2 reads LQKENI. The V gene lost 5 bases and the J gene lost 1 base, with 5 bases spanning the gap. The length of the CDR3 is 12 residues.

The CDR3 reads CASSLGVNEKLFF. The CDR3 region has the DNA TGTGCCAGCAGTTTAGGTGTCAATGAAAAACTGTTTTTT. The chain employs TRBV27 and TRBJ1-4; D not certain. The CDR3 contains 13 residues. The V gene's germline CDR1 is MNHEY and CDR2 SMNVEV (reference sequence). V dropped 2 bases and J dropped 5 bases, with 6 bases sitting between them.

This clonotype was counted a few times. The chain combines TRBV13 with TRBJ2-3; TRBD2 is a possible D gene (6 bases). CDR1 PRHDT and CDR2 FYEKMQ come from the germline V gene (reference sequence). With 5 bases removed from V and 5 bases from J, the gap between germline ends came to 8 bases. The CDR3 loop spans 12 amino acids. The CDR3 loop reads CASSLGLDTQYF. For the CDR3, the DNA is TGTGCCAGCAGCCTGGGACTAGATACGCAGTATTTT.

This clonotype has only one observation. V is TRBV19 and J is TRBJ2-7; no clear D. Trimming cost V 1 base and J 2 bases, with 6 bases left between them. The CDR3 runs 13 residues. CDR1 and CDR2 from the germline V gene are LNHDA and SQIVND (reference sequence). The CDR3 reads CASSIAVAYEQYF. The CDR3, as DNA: TGTGCCAGTAGTATAGCCGTGGCCTACGAGCAGTACTTC.

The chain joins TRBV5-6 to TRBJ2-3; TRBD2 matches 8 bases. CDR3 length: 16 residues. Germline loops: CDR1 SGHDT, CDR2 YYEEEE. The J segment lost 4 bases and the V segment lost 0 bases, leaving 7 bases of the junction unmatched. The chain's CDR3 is CASSLGRGGRADTQYF. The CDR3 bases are TGTGCCAGCAGCTTGGGTCGCGGGGGGAGGGCAGATACGCAGTATTTT.

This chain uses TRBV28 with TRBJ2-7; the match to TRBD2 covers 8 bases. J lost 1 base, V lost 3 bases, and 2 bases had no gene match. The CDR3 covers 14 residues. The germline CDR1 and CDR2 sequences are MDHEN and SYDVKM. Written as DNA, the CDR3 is TGTGCCAGCAGTTTCGGGGGGGAATCCTACGAGCAGTACTTC. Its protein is CASSFGGESYEQYF.

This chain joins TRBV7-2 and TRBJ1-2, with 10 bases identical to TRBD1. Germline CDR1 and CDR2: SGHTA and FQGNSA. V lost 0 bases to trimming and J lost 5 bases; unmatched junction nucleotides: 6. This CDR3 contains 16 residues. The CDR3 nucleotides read TGTGCCAGCAGCTTAGCGCCAAGGACAGGGGGTTATGGCTACACCTTC. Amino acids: CASSLAPRTGGYGYTF.

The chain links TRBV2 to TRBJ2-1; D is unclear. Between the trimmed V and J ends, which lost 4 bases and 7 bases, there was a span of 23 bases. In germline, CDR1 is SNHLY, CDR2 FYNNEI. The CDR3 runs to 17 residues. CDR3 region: CASSGNGERWTANEQFF. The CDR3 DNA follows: TGTGCCAGCAGTGGGAATGGCGAGAGGTGGACGGCTAATGAGCAGTTCTTC.

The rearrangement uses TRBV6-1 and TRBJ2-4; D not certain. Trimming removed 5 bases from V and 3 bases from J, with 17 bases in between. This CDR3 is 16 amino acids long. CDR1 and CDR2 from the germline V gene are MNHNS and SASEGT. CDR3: CASSLNPTTLKNIQYF. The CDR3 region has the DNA TGTGCCAGCAGTCTCAATCCGACGACTCTCAAAAACATTCAGTACTTC.

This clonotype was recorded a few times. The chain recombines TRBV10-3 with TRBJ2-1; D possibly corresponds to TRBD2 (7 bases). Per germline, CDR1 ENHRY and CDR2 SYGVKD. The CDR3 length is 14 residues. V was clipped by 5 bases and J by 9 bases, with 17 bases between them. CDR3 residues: CAISRAGAAIEQFF. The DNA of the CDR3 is TGTGCCATCAGTAGGGCGGGGGCCGCTATTGAGCAGTTCTTC.

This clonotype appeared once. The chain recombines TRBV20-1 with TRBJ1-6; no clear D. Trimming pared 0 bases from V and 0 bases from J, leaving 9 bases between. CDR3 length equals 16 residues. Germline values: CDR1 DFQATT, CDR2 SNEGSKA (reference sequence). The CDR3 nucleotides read TGCAGTGCTAGAGATATCAGTAGCTCCTATAATTCACCCCTCCACTTT. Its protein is CSARDISSSYNSPLHF.

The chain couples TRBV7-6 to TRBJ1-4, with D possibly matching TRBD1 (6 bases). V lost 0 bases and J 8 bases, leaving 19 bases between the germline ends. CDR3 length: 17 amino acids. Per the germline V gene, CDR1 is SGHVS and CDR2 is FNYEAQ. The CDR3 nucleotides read TGTGCCAGCAGCTTAGCGCCCCCGGCGGACAGACTAGAAAAACTGTTTTTT. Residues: CASSLAPPADRLEKLFF.

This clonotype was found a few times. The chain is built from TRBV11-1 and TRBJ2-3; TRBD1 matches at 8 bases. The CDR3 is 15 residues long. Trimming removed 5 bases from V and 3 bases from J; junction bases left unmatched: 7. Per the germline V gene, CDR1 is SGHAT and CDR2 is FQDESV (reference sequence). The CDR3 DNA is TGTGCCAGCAGCCCCGGGACAGGTTGGACAGATACGCAGTATTTT. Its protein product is CASSPGTGWTDTQYF. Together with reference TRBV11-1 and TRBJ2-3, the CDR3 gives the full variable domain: EAEVAQSPRYKITEKSQAVAFWCDPISGHATLYWYRQILGQGPELLVQFQDESVVDDSQLPKDRFSAERLKGVDSTLKIQPAELGDSAMYLCASSPGTGWTDTQYFGPGTRLTVL.